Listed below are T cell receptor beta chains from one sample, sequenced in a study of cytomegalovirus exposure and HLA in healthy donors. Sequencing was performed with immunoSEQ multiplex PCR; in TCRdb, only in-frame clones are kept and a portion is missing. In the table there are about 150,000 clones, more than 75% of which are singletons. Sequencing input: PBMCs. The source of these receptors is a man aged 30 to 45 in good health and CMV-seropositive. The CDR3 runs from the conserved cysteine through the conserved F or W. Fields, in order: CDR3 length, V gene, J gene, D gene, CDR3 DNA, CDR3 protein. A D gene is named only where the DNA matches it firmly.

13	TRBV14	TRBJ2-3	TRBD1	TGTGCCAGCAAGACAGGGGCGGGAGATACGCAGTATTTT	CASKTGAGDTQYF
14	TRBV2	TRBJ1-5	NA	TGTGCCAGCGGTGGAACAGTGAAGGTTCAGCCCCAGCATTTT	CASGGTVKVQPQHF
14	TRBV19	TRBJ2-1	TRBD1	TGTGCCAGTAGTATAGCTCCAGGGGGTAATGAGCAGTTCTTC	CASSIAPGGNEQFF
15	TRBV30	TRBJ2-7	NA	TGTGCCTGGAGTGTAATGGCTAGCTGGGGAGGCGAGCAGTACTTC	CAWSVMASWGGEQYF
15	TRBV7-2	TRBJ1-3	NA	TGTGCCAGCAGCTTAGCGTCCAGGGCTGGAAACACCATATATTTT	CASSLASRAGNTIYF
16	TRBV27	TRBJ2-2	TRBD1	TGTGCCAGCAGTTTCGCCGGGACAGGGGATTCCAGGGAGCTGTTTTTT	CASSFAGTGDSRELFF
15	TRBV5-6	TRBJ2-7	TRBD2	TGTGCCAGCAGCCCAGGACTAGCGGGAGAAAACGAGCAGTACTTC	CASSPGLAGENEQYF
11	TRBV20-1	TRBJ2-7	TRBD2	TGCACCGGGACTAGCGGTTCCGAGCAGTACTTC	CTGTSGSEQYF
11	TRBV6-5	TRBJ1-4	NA	TGTGCCAGCAGTTACCGGGAAAAACTGTTTTTT	CASSYREKLFF
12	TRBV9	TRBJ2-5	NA	TGTGCCAGCAGCCCTAACCAAGAGACCCAGTACTTC	CASSPNQETQYF
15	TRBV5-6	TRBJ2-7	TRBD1	TGTGCCAGCAGCTTGGGACAGGGGGAGGCCTACGAGCAGTACTTC	CASSLGQGEAYEQYF